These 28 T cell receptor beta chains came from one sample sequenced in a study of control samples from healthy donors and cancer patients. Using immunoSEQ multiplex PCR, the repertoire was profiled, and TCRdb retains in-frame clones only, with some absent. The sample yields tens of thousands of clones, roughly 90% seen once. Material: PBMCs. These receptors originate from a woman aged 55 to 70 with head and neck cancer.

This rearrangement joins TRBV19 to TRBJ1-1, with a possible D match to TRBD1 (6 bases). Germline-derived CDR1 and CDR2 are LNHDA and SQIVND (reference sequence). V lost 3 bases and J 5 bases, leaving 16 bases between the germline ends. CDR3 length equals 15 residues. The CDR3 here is CASSIRQDLGTEAFF. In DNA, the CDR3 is TGTGCCAGTAGTATCCGACAGGACCTAGGGACTGAAGCTTTCTTT.

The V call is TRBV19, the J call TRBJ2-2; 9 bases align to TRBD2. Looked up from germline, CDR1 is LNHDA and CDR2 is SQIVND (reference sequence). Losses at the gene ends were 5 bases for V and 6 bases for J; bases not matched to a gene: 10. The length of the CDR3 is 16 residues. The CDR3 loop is CASSAPSGRWPGELFF. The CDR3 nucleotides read TGTGCCAGTAGTGCCCCCAGCGGGAGGTGGCCCGGGGAGCTGTTTTTT.

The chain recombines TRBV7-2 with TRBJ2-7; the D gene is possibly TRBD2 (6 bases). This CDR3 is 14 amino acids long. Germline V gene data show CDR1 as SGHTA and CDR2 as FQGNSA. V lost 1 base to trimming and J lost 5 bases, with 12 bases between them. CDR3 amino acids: CASSLGREPDEQYF. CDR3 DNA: TGTGCCAGCAGCTTAGGTCGGGAGCCCGACGAGCAGTACTTC.

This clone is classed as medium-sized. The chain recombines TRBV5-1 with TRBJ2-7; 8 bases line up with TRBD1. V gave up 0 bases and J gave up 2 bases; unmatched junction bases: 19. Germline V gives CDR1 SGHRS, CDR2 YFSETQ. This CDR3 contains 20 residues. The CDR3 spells CASSLVVLGAGQGFPYEQYF. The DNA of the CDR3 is TGCGCCAGCAGCTTGGTAGTGTTGGGCGCCGGACAGGGCTTCCCCTACGAGCAGTACTTC.

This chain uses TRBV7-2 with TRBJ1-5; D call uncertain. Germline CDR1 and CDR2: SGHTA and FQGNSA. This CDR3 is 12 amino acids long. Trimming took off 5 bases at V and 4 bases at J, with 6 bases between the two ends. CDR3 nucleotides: TGTGCCAGCAGCCACCTAAATCAGCCCCAGCATTTT. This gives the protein CASSHLNQPQHF.

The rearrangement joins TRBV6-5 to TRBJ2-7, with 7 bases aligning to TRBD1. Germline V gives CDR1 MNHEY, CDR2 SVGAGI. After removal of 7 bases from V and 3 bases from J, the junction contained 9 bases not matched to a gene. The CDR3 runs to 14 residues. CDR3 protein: CASTPGQTIYEQYF. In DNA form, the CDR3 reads TGTGCCAGCACTCCGGGACAGACTATCTACGAGCAGTACTTC.

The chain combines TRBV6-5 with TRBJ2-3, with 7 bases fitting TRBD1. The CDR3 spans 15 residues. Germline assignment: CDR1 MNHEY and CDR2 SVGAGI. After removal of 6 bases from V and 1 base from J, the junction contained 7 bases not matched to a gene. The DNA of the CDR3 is TGTGCCAGCAGACCTCCGGGACAGCGCACAGATACGCAGTATTTT. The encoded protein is CASRPPGQRTDTQYF.

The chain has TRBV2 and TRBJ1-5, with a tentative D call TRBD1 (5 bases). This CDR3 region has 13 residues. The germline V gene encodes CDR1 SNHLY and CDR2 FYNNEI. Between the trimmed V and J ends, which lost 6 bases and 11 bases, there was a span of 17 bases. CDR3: CASRGQADWSQHF. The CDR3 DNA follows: TGTGCCAGCAGGGGGCAGGCGGATTGGTCCCAGCATTTT.

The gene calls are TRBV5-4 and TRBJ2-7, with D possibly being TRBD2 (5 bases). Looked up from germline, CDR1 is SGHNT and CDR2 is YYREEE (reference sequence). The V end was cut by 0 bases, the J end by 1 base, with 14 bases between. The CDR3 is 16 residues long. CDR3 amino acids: CASSLETAGRSYEQYF. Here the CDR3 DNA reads TGTGCCAGCAGCTTGGAAACGGCGGGCCGATCCTACGAGCAGTACTTC.

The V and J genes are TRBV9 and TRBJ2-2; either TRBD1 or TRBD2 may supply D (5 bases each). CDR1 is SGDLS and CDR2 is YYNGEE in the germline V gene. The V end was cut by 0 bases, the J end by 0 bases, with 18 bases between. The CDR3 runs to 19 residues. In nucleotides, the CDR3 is TGTGCCAGCAGCGTAGCCGGTCAGGGAGTCGGCGCGAACACCGGGGAGCTGTTTTTT. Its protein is CASSVAGQGVGANTGELFF.

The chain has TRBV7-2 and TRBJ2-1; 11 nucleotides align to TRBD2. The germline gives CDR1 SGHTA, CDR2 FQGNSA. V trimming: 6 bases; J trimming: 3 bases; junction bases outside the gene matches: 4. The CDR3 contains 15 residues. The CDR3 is CASRLAGVSYNEQFF. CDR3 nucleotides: TGTGCCAGCAGACTAGCGGGAGTCAGCTACAATGAGCAGTTCTTC.

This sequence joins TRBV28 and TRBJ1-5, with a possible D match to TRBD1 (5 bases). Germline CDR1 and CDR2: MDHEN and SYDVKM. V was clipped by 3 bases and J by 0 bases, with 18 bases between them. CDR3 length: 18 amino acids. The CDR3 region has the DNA TGTGCCAGCAGTTTCACCACAACAGGATCCTATAGCAATCAGCCCCAGCATTTT. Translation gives CASSFTTTGSYSNQPQHF.

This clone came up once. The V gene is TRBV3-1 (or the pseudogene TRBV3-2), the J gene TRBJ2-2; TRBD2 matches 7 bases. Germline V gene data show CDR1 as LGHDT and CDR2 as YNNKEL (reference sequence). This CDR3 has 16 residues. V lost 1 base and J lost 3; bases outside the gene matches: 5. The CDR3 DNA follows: TGTGCCAGCAGCCAAGGTGCGGGAGCTTACACCGGGGAGCTGTTTTTT. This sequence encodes CASSQGAGAYTGELFF.

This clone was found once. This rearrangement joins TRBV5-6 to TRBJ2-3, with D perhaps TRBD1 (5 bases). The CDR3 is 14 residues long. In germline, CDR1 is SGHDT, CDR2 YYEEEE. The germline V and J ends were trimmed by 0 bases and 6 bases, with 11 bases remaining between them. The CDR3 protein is CASSLDSSGDTQYF. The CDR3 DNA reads TGTGCCAGCAGCTTGGACAGTTCAGGGGATACGCAGTATTTT. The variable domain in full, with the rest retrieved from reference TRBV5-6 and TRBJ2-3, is DAGVTQSPTHLIKTRGQQVTLRCSPKSGHDTVSWYQQALGQGPQFIFQYYEEEERQRGNFPDRFSGHQFPNYSSELNVNALLLGDSALYLCASSLDSSGDTQYFGPGTRLTVL.

CDR3 residues: CSASSRVNTEAFF. Written as DNA, the CDR3 is TGCAGTGCTAGTAGCAGAGTGAACACTGAAGCTTTCTTT. The rearrangement joins TRBV20-1 to TRBJ1-1; D not certain. The CDR3 sequence is 13 residues long. Germline V gives CDR1 DFQATT, CDR2 SNEGSKA (reference sequence). Deletions cut 3 bases from V and 0 bases from J, with 8 bases between.

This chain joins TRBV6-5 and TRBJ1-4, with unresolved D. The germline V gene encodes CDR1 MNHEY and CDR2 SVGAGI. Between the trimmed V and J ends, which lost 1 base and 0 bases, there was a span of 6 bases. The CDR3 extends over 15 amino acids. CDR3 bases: TGTGCCAGCAGTTACTTCGGGACAACTAATGAAAAACTGTTTTTT. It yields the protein CASSYFGTTNEKLFF.

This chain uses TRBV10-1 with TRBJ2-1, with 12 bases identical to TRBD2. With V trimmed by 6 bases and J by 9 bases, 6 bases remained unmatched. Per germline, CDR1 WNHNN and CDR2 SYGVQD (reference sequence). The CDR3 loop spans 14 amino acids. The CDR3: CASRTSGSYGEQFF. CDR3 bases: TGCGCCAGCAGGACTAGCGGGAGTTACGGTGAGCAGTTCTTC.

CDR3 nucleotides: TGTGCCAGCTCACATGGGCCAGGGATGAATGAGCAGTTCTTC. Residues: CASSHGPGMNEQFF. The chain carries TRBV18 and TRBJ2-1; D perhaps matches TRBD1 (5 bases). CDR1 and CDR2 from the germline V gene are KGHSH and LQKENI. The CDR3 runs 14 residues. Trimming shortened V by 4 bases and J by 7 bases, and 14 bases separated the two germline ends.

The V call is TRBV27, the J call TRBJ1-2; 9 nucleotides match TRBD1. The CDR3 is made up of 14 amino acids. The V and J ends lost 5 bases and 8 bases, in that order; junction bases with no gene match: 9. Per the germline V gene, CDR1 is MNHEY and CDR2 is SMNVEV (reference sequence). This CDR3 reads CASSHRDRARGYTF. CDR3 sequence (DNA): TGTGCCAGCAGTCACCGGGACAGGGCGCGCGGCTACACCTTC.

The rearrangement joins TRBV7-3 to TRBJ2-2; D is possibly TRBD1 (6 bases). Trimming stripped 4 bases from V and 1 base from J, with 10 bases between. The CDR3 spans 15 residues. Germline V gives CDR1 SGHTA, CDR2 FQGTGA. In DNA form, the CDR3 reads TGTGCCAGCAGCTCCAAGGGACAGAACACCGGGGAGCTGTTTTTT. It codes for CASSSKGQNTGELFF.

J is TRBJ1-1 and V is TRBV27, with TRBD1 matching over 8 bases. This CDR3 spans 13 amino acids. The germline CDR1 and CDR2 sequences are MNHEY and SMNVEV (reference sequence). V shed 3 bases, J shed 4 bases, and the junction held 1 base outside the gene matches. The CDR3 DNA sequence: TGTGCCAGCAGTTTTCAGGGGGCCACTGAAGCTTTCTTT. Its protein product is CASSFQGATEAFF.

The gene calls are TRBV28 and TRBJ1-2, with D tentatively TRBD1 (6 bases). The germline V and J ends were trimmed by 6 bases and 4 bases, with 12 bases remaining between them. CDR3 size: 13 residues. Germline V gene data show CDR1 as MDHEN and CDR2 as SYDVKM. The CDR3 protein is CASSLQGSYGYTF. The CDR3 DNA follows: TGTGCCAGCAGCCTACAGGGCTCCTATGGCTACACCTTC.

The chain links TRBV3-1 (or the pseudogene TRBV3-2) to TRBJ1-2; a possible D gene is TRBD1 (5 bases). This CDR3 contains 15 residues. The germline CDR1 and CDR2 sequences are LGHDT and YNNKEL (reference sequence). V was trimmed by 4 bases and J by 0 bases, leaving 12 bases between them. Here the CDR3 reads CASSPDSDSNYGYTF. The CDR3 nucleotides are TGTGCCAGCAGCCCTGACAGCGATTCTAACTATGGCTACACCTTC.

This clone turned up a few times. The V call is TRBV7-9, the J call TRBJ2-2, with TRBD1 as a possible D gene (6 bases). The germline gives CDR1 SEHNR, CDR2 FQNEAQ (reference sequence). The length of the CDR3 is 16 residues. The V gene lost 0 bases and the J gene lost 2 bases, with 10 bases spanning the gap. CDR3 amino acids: CASSLAGTTNTGELFF. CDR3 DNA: TGTGCCAGCAGCTTAGCCGGGACAACAAACACCGGGGAGCTGTTTTTT.

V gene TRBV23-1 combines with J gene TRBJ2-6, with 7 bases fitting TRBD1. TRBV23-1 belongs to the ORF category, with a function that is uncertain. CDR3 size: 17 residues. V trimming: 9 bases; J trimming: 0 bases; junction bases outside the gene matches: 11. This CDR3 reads CARKTGQSFSGANVLTF. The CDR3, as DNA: TGCGCCAGGAAGACGGGACAGTCTTTCTCTGGGGCCAACGTCCTGACTTTC.

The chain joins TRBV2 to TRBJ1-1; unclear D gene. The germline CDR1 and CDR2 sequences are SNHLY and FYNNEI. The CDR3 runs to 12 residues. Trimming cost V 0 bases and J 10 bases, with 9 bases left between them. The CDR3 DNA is TGTGCCAGCAGTGAAGCGACCGGCGGAGCTTTCTTT. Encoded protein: CASSEATGGAFF.

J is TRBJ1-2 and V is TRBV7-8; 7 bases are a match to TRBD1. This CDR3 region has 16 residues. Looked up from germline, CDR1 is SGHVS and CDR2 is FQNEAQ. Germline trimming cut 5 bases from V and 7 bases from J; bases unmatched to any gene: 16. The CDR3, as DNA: TGTGCCAGCAGCCAAGTCAGACAGGGAACCCTTAGTGGCTACACCTTC. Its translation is CASSQVRQGTLSGYTF.

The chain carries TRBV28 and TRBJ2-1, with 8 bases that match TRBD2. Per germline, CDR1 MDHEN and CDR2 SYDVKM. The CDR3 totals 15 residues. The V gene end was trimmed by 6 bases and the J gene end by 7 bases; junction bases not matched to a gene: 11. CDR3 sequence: CASRVIAGNWNEQFF. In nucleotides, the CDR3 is TGTGCCAGCAGGGTGATAGCGGGAAATTGGAATGAGCAGTTCTTC.